This record looks at one T cell receptor beta chain sequence and its context. No antigen is known for it. Tagging with unique molecular identifiers was a feature of the TCR beta cDNA libraries. Input amounts of 1 to 10 million T cells were used. These gave about 500,000 cDNA molecules, so each molecule approximated one T cell. From the PCR reads, TCRdb called clonotypes with MiXCR, one entry per CDR3 protein. The sample lists hundreds of thousands of distinct CDR3 sequences, 44% occurring once. These data are taken from a study of post-analysis software for immune sequencing data. Study summary: Disease trajectories encompassed relapsing-remitting, secondary progressive and progressive-relapsing multiple sclerosis. Study-wide findings and caveats: Co-batched samples clustered tightly together by F measure. About 5 TRBV segments were more frequent in patients than controls; TRBV5-6, TRBV5-1 and TRBV20-1 belonged to this group. Significantly decreased normalized Chao1 diversity was recorded for multiple sclerosis patients relative to controls.

The CDR3 has 15 amino acids. Germline V gene lookup returns CDR1 LGHDT and CDR2 YNNKEL (reference sequence). V was pared by 1 base and J by 1 base, with 10 bases between. Sequencing was carried out using blood. The genes are TRBV3-1 and TRBJ1-1; D gene uncertain. This receptor was obtained from a girl under 18 with multiple sclerosis. This CDR3 is CASSQGRGGNTEAFF. CDR3 nucleotide sequence: TGTGCCAGCAGCCAAGGCAGAGGTGGGAACACTGAAGCTTTCTTT. Based on the CDR3 plus reference TRBV3-1 and TRBJ1-1, the full variable domain is DTAVSQTPKYLVTQMGNDKSIKCEQNLGHDTMYWYKQDSKKFLKIMFSYNNKELIINETVPNRFSPKSPDKAHLNLHINSLELGDSAVYFCASSQGRGGNTEAFFGQGTRLTVV.